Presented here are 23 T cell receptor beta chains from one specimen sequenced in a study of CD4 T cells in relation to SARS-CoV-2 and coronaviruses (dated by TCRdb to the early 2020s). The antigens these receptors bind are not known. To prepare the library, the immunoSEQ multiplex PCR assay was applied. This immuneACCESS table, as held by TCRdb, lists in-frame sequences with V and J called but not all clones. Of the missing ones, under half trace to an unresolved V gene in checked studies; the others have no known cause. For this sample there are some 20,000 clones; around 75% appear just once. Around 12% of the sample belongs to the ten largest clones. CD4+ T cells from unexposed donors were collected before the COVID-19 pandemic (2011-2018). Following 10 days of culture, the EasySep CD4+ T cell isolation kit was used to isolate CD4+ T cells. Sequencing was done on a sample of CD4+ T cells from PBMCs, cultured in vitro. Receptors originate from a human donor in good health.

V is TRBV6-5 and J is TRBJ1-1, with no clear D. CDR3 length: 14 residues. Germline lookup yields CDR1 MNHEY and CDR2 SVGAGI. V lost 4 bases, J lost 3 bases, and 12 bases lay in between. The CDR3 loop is CASSFTAPHTEAFF. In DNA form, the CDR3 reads TGTGCCAGCAGTTTCACAGCACCCCACACTGAAGCTTTCTTT.

The CDR3 reads CAIQIAGVDEQYF. CDR3 bases: TGTGCCATCCAAATAGCGGGAGTGGACGAGCAGTACTTC. The chain employs TRBV5-4 and TRBJ2-7; 9 bases line up with TRBD2. CDR1 is SGHNT, CDR2 YYREEE, per germline (reference sequence). The CDR3 spans 13 residues. V was clipped by 9 bases and J by 5 bases; unmatched bases: 9.

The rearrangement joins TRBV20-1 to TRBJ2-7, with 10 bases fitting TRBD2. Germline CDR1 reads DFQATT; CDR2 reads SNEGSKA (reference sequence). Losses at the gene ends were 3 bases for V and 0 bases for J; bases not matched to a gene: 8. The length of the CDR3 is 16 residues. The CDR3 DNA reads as TGCAGTGCTAGTCCTAGCGGGAGAGGGATCTCCTACGAGCAGTACTTC. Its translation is CSASPSGRGISYEQYF.

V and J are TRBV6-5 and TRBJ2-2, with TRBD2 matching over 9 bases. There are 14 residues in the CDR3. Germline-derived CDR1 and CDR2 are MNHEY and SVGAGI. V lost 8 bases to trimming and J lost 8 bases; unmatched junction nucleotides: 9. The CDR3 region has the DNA TGTGCCAGCGGGCCTAGCGGGACCGAGGGGGAGCTGTTTTTT. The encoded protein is CASGPSGTEGELFF.

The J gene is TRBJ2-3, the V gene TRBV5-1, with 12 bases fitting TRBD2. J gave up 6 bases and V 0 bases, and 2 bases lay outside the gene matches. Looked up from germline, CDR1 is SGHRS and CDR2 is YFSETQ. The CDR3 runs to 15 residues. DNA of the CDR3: TGCGCCAGCAGCTTGGGGACTAGCGGGGAGGATACGCAGTATTTT. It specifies CASSLGTSGEDTQYF.

CDR3 sequence: CASSLCVGECEQYF. CDR3 DNA: TGTGCCAGCAGCTTATGCGTCGGCGAGTGCGAGCAGTACTTC. This chain links TRBV7-2 with TRBJ2-7, with D unclear. The germline V and J ends were trimmed by 2 bases and 6 bases, with 14 bases remaining between them. The germline gives CDR1 SGHTA, CDR2 FQGNSA. This CDR3 comprises 14 residues.

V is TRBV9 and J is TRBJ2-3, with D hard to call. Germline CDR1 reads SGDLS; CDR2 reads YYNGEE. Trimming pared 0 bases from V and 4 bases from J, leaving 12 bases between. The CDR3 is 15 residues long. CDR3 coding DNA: TGTGCCAGCAGCGTAGATGGTTTGGGCCCAGATACGCAGTATTTT. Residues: CASSVDGLGPDTQYF. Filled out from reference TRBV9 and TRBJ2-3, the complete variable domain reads DSGVTQTPKHLITATGQRVTLRCSPRSGDLSVYWYQQSLDQGLQFLIQYYNGEERAKGNILERFSAQQFPDLHSELNLSSLELGDSALYFCASSVDGLGPDTQYFGPGTRLTVL.

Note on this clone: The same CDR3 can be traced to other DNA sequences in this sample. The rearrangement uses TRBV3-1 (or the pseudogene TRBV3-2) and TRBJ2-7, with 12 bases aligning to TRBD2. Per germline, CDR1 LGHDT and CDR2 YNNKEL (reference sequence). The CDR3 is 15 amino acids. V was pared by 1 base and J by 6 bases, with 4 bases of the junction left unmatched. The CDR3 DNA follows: TGTGCCAGCAGCCAAGGACTAGCGGGAGCCTTCGAGCAGTACTTC. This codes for CASSQGLAGAFEQYF.

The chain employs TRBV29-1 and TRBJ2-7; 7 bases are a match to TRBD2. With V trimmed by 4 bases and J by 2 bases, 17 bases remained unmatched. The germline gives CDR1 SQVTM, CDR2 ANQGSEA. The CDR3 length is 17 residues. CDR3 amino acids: CSVGGEGFGPWAYEQYF. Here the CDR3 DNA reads TGCAGCGTTGGGGGGGAGGGATTTGGCCCTTGGGCCTACGAGCAGTACTTC.

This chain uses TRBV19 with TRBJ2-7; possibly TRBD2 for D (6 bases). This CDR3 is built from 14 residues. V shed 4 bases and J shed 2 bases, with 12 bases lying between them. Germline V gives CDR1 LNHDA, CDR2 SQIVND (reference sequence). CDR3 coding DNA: TGTGCCAGTAGTAGGGGCGGGAATGCCTACGAGCAGTACTTC. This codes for CASSRGGNAYEQYF.

This CDR3 is CASSHTRGAAEAFF. DNA of the CDR3: TGTGCCAGCAGCCATACAAGGGGGGCGGCTGAAGCTTTCTTT. The chain carries TRBV5-4 and TRBJ1-1, with D tentatively TRBD1 (6 bases). This CDR3 has 14 amino acids. Germline CDR1 is SGHNT and CDR2 is YYREEE (reference sequence). V gave up 4 bases and J gave up 6 bases, with 16 bases separating them.

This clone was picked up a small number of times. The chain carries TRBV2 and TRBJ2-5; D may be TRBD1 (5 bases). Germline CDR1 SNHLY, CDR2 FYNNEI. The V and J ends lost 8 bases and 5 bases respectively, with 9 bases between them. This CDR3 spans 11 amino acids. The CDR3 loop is CASGAFETQYF. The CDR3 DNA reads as TGTGCCAGCGGGGCATTTGAGACCCAGTACTTC.

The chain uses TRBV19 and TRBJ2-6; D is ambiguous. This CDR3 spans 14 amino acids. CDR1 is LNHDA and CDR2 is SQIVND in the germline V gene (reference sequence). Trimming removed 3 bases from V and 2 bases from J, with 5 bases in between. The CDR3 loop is CASSIRAGANVLTF. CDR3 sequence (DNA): TGTGCCAGTAGTATCCGGGCTGGGGCCAACGTCCTGACTTTC. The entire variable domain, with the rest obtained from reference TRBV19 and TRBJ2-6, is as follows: DGGITQSPKYLFRKEGQNVTLSCEQNLNHDAMYWYRQDPGQGLRLIYYSQIVNDFQKGDIAEGYSVSREKKESFPLTVTSAQKNPTAFYLCASSIRAGANVLTFGAGSRLTVL.

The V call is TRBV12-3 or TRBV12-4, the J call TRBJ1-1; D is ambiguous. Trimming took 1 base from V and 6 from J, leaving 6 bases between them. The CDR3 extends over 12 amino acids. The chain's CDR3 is CASSLGVSEAFF. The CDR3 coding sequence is TGTGCCAGCAGTTTAGGAGTATCTGAAGCTTTCTTT.

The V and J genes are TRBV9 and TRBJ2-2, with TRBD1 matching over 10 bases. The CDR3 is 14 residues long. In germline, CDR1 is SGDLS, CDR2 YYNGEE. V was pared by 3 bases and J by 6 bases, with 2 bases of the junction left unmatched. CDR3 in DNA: TGTGCCAGCAGCGCCGGACAGGGGGCCGGGGAGCTGTTTTTT. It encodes CASSAGQGAGELFF.

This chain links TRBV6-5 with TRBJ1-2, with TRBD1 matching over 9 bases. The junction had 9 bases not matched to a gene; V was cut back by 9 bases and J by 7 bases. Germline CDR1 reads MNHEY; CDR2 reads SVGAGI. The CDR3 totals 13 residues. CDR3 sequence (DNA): TGTGCCAGTTCCCACGGACAGGGGACTGGCTACACCTTC. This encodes CASSHGQGTGYTF.

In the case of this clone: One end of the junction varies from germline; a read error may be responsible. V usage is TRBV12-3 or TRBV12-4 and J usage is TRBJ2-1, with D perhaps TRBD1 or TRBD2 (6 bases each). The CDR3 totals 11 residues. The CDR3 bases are TGTGCCAGCAGCGCGACGGGGGCCGGGGTCTTC. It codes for CASSATGAGVF.

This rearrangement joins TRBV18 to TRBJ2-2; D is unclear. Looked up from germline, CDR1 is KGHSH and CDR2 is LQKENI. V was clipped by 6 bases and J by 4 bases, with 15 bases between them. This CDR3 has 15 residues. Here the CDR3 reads CASSSASISTGELFF. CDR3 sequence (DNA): TGTGCCAGCTCTTCCGCCAGCATAAGCACCGGGGAGCTGTTTTTT.

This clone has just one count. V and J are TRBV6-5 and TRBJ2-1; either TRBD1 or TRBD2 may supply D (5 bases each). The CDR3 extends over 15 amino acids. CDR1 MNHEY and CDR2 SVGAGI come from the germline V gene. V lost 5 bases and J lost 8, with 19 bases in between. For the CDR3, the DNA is TGTGCCAGCAGTCCAAGGGCAGGGACCTCCCATGAGCAGTTCTTC. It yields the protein CASSPRAGTSHEQFF.

CDR3 nucleotide sequence: TGTGCCAGCAGCTTTGACAGGCCCCCGGATACGCAGTATTTT. This codes for CASSFDRPPDTQYF. The V call is TRBV7-9, the J call TRBJ2-3; tentatively, D is TRBD1 (6 bases). Trimming shortened V by 3 bases and J by 6 bases, and 13 bases separated the two germline ends. Germline V lookup: CDR1 SEHNR, CDR2 FQNEAQ (reference sequence). The CDR3 runs 14 residues.

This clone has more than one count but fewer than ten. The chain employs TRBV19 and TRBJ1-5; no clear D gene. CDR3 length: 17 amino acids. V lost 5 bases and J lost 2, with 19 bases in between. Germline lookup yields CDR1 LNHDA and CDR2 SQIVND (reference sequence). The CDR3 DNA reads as TGTGCCAGTAGTTGGTGGTTTTCTGGCTCCGGCAATCAGCCCCAGCATTTT. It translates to CASSWWFSGSGNQPQHF.

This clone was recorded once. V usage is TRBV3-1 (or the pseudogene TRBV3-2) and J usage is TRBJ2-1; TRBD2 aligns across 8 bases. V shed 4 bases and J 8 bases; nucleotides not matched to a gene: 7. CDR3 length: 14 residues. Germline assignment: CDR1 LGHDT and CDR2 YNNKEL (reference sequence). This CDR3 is CASSLGLVGDEQFF. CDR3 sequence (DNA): TGTGCCAGCAGCCTGGGACTAGTCGGGGATGAGCAGTTCTTC.

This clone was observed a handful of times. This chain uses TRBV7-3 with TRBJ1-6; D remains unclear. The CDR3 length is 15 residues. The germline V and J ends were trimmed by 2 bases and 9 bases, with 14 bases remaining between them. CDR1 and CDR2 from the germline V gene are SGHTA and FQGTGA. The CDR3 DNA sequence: TGTGCCAGCAGCTTATCTTCCAATGCTGGTTCACCCCTCCACTTT. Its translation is CASSLSSNAGSPLHF.